This passage covers 12 T cell receptor beta chains from one sample sequenced in a study of control samples from healthy donors and cancer patients. TCRdb's copy holds only in-frame clones and misses some; the assay was immunoSEQ multiplex PCR. The data show 150,000 to 200,000 clones, with about 90% seen just once and 1.3% to 1.5% held by the top ten. Sequencing used blood. Source of these receptors: a woman between 45 and 60 years old in good health.

The chain employs TRBV7-2 and TRBJ2-3; D uncertain. CDR1 is SGHTA, CDR2 FQGNSA, per germline. V lost 1 base and J lost 0, with 8 bases in between. CDR3 size: 15 residues. CDR3 nucleotide sequence: TGTGCCAGCAGCTTAGTTATTGGCAGCACAGATACGCAGTATTTT. Translating gives CASSLVIGSTDTQYF.

This clone has just one count. The chain couples TRBV11-2 to TRBJ2-7; possible D gene TRBD1, 6 bases. Looked up from germline, CDR1 is SGHAT and CDR2 is FQNNGV. Trimming took 3 bases from V and 3 from J, leaving 15 bases between them. The CDR3 loop spans 15 amino acids. The CDR3 is CASSLFWDKYYEQYF. The CDR3 nucleotides are TGTGCCAGCAGCTTGTTTTGGGACAAATACTACGAGCAGTACTTC.

The chain couples TRBV5-4 to TRBJ2-5; no reliable D call. Between the trimmed V and J ends, which lost 2 bases and 3 bases, there was a span of 8 bases. This CDR3 contains 13 residues. Germline CDR1 reads SGHNT; CDR2 reads YYREEE (reference sequence). The CDR3 DNA reads TGTGCCAGCAGCTTTCGAAGGGAAGAGACCCAGTACTTC. This sequence encodes CASSFRREETQYF.

V usage is TRBV19 and J usage is TRBJ1-1; weak D call: TRBD1 (5 bases). Germline V lookup: CDR1 LNHDA, CDR2 SQIVND (reference sequence). This CDR3 contains 15 residues. Between the trimmed V and J ends, which lost 3 bases and 4 bases, there was a span of 15 bases. CDR3 sequence: CASSILIQGPTEAFF. CDR3 DNA: TGTGCCAGTAGTATCCTCATTCAGGGCCCCACTGAAGCTTTCTTT. The full variable domain, rest sourced from reference TRBV19 and TRBJ1-1, is DGGITQSPKYLFRKEGQNVTLSCEQNLNHDAMYWYRQDPGQGLRLIYYSQIVNDFQKGDIAEGYSVSREKKESFPLTVTSAQKNPTAFYLCASSILIQGPTEAFFGQGTRLTVV.

This sequence joins TRBV27 and TRBJ1-1; TRBD1 matches at 9 bases. Germline V lookup: CDR1 MNHEY, CDR2 SMNVEV (reference sequence). With 2 bases clipped from V and 9 bases from J, the junction kept 1 base outside the gene matches. This CDR3 is 12 amino acids long. Here the CDR3 reads CASSLGTGKAFF. For the CDR3, the DNA is TGTGCCAGCAGTTTAGGGACAGGGAAAGCTTTCTTT.

The chain combines TRBV6-1 with TRBJ1-2; TRBD1 aligns across 10 bases. CDR3 length equals 17 residues. The V and J ends lost 3 bases and 6 bases, in that order; junction bases with no gene match: 13. The germline V gene encodes CDR1 MNHNS and CDR2 SASEGT. The CDR3 DNA reads TGTGCCAGCAGTGAGGGGGACAGGGGCGCAGGGCTACATGGCTACACCTTC. This codes for CASSEGDRGAGLHGYTF.

The chain carries TRBV3-1 (or the pseudogene TRBV3-2) and TRBJ2-4; the D gene could be TRBD1 or TRBD2 (5 bases each). This CDR3 contains 15 residues. The germline V gene encodes CDR1 LGHDT and CDR2 YNNKEL (reference sequence). Trimming took 6 bases from V and 0 from J, leaving 12 bases between them. The CDR3: CASSELGGAKNIQYF. CDR3 coding DNA: TGTGCCAGCAGTGAACTTGGGGGAGCCAAAAACATTCAGTACTTC.

The CDR3 DNA follows: TGTGCCAGCAGCCGCGCGGACAGCCCTTACGAGCAGTACTTC. Translating it yields CASSRADSPYEQYF. V usage is TRBV6-5 and J usage is TRBJ2-7, with D possibly TRBD1 on 6 matching bases. The ends were cut back, 6 bases at V and 4 bases at J, with 16 bases in the middle. CDR3 length: 14 amino acids. Germline lookup yields CDR1 MNHEY and CDR2 SVGAGI.

This clone was recorded once. The gene calls are TRBV28 and TRBJ2-7; 7 nucleotides line up with TRBD2. CDR3 size: 12 residues. Germline CDR1 reads MDHEN; CDR2 reads SYDVKM. J gave up 2 bases and V 11 bases, and 6 bases lay outside the gene matches. The CDR3 region has the DNA TGTGCCGCCCGGGGGGACCCCTACGAGCAGTACTTC. This encodes CAARGDPYEQYF.

This sequence joins TRBV7-2 and TRBJ1-2; TRBD1 matches at 8 bases. In germline, CDR1 is SGHTA, CDR2 FQGNSA. Trimming at V came to 5 bases and at J to 4 bases, leaving 3 bases not matched to a gene. This CDR3 spans 13 amino acids. The CDR3 DNA sequence: TGTGCCAGCAGCATTACAGGGGGCTATGGCTACACCTTC. Protein sequence: CASSITGGYGYTF.

In the case of this clone: One end of the junction varies from germline; a read error may be responsible. The V and J genes are TRBV10-3 and TRBJ2-7; D remains unclear. Germline CDR1 ENHRY, CDR2 SYGVKD. The length of the CDR3 is 11 residues. The CDR3 nucleotides read TGTGCCATCGGTGCCTCTAGGTCGAGGCACTTC. This encodes CAIGASRSRHF.

V and J are TRBV5-1 and TRBJ1-1; D may be TRBD1 (5 bases). Germline CDR1 SGHRS, CDR2 YFSETQ. V lost 4 bases to trimming and J lost 1 base, with 8 bases between them. CDR3 size: 13 residues. The CDR3 DNA follows: TGCGCCAGCAGCCCCGGACAGAACACTGAAGCTTTCTTT. This gives the protein CASSPGQNTEAFF.